These 31 T cell receptor beta chains were sequenced from one sample in a study of blood T cell repertoires in COVID-19. Measured with immunoSEQ multiplex PCR; TCRdb has only the in-frame clones, and not every one. The top ten hold roughly 2% of the sample, which has 95,000 to 150,000 clones, around two thirds seen once. Source material: peripheral blood. The receptors were sampled from a woman aged 70-85 years with acute or convalescent COVID-19.

The table lists this clone with a few counts. The chain carries TRBV13 and TRBJ1-2, with D hard to call. This CDR3 has 12 residues. Germline V gene lookup returns CDR1 PRHDT and CDR2 FYEKMQ (reference sequence). V was pared by 0 bases and J by 8 bases, with 7 bases between. This CDR3 reads CASSLGVEGYTF. In nucleotides, the CDR3 is TGTGCCAGCAGCTTAGGGGTTGAGGGCTACACCTTC.

The rearrangement uses TRBV7-8 and TRBJ1-1; D is ambiguous. This CDR3 region has 13 residues. Germline V CDR1 and CDR2: SGHVS, FQNEAQ. V dropped 0 bases and J dropped 6 bases, with 8 bases sitting between them. The CDR3 region is CASSLAGPAEAFF. In DNA, the CDR3 is TGTGCCAGCAGCTTAGCTGGCCCCGCTGAAGCTTTCTTT.

This clone is a singleton in its sample. V is TRBV20-1 and J is TRBJ1-2, with a tentative D call TRBD1 (6 bases). The length of the CDR3 is 14 residues. Trimming left V 3 bases short and J 4 bases short, with 15 bases between. CDR1 DFQATT and CDR2 SNEGSKA come from the germline V gene (reference sequence). The CDR3 here is CSASDRDNLYGYTF. In nucleotides, the CDR3 is TGCAGTGCTAGTGACCGGGACAATCTCTATGGCTACACCTTC.

The rearrangement links TRBV7-9 to TRBJ1-6, with TRBD1 identical over 7 bases. V gave up 8 bases and J gave up 8 bases; unmatched junction bases: 12. Germline V CDR1 and CDR2: SEHNR, FQNEAQ (reference sequence). The CDR3 runs 15 residues. The CDR3: CASHPPGQKYSPLHF. CDR3 DNA sequence: TGTGCCAGCCACCCTCCGGGACAGAAATATTCACCCCTCCACTTT.

The chain carries TRBV30 and TRBJ2-1; no firm D call. Germline V lookup: CDR1 GTSNPN, CDR2 SVGIG (reference sequence). The ends were cut back, 7 bases at V and 0 bases at J, with 10 bases in the middle. CDR3 length: 13 amino acids. The CDR3 is CAFIGSSYNEQFF. In DNA form, the CDR3 reads TGTGCCTTCATCGGGTCCTCCTACAATGAGCAGTTCTTC.

V gene TRBV14 combines with J gene TRBJ1-6, with D uncertain. Trimming removed 1 base at V and 0 bases at J, with 13 bases between. CDR1 SGHDN and CDR2 FVKESK come from the germline V gene. The CDR3 sequence is 18 residues long. CDR3 in amino acids: CASSQVRRDSSYNSPLHF. DNA for the CDR3: TGTGCCAGCAGCCAAGTTAGGCGGGATAGCTCCTATAATTCACCCCTCCACTTT.

The genes are TRBV2 and TRBJ2-7; 9 nucleotides align to TRBD1. Trimming at V came to 11 bases and at J to 0 bases, leaving 2 bases not matched to a gene. CDR1 is SNHLY, CDR2 FYNNEI, per germline. CDR3 size: 12 residues. The CDR3 is CAAGQGSYEQYF. The CDR3 DNA sequence: TGTGCCGCGGGACAGGGCTCCTACGAGCAGTACTTC.

The chain uses TRBV27 and TRBJ2-7; no definite D call. The CDR3 consists of 14 residues. Germline V gene sequence: CDR1 MNHEY, CDR2 SMNVEV (reference sequence). Trimming cost V 3 bases and J 2 bases, with 11 bases left between them. CDR3 bases: TGTGCCAGCAGTTTCCCGACAACCACCTACGAGCAGTACTTC. Translated: CASSFPTTTYEQYF.

The rearrangement joins TRBV7-2 to TRBJ2-3; no clear D gene. This CDR3 has 13 amino acids. V was cut by 3 bases and J by 0 bases, with 4 bases left in between. Germline CDR1 SGHTA, CDR2 FQGNSA. The CDR3 sequence is CASSFGSTDTQYF. DNA for the CDR3: TGTGCCAGCAGCTTCGGTAGCACAGATACGCAGTATTTT. The whole variable domain, remainder taken from reference TRBV7-2 and TRBJ2-3, is GAGVSQSPSNKVTEKGKDVELRCDPISGHTALYWYRQSLGQGLEFLIYFQGNSAPDKSGLPSDRFSAERTGGSVSTLTIQRTQQEDSAVYLCASSFGSTDTQYFGPGTRLTVL.

This chain joins TRBV12-3 or TRBV12-4 and TRBJ2-7; D may be TRBD1 (5 bases). V was shortened by 1 base and J by 5 bases, with 9 bases between the two germline ends. CDR3 length: 13 residues. The CDR3 spells CASSLGWGHEQYF. CDR3 DNA sequence: TGTGCCAGCAGTTTAGGGTGGGGCCACGAGCAGTACTTC.

The V call is TRBV6-5, the J call TRBJ2-7; 7 bases align to TRBD2. CDR3 length: 14 amino acids. The ends lost 6 bases at V and 2 bases at J; junction bases unmatched: 7. Germline V gene lookup returns CDR1 MNHEY and CDR2 SVGAGI. The CDR3 DNA reads TGTGCCAGCAGGTCGGGGGGTGGGACCTACGAGCAGTACTTC. Its protein is CASRSGGGTYEQYF.

This clone was picked up a small number of times. The CDR3 sequence is CASSAGTAQYF. CDR3 nucleotides: TGTGCCAGCAGTGCGGGGACAGCCCAGTACTTC. This chain links TRBV25-1 with TRBJ2-5, with TRBD1 matching over 7 bases. CDR3 length: 11 amino acids. Germline trimming cut 4 bases from V and 9 bases from J; bases unmatched to any gene: 2. Germline V gene data show CDR1 as MGHDK and CDR2 as SYGVNS.

The rearrangement links TRBV11-3 to TRBJ2-7, with D hard to call. CDR3 length: 18 residues. V lost 0 bases and J 3 bases, leaving 21 bases between the germline ends. Per germline, CDR1 SGHNT and CDR2 YENEEA. The CDR3 DNA follows: TGTGCCAGCAGCTTAGATAGGTACAGTTGGATTACCCACTACGAGCAGTACTTC. It codes for CASSLDRYSWITHYEQYF.

The rearrangement joins TRBV7-8 to TRBJ2-7, with a possible D match to TRBD1 (5 bases). The CDR3 contains 14 residues. Looked up from germline, CDR1 is SGHVS and CDR2 is FQNEAQ. V was shortened by 0 bases and J by 2 bases, with 8 bases between the two germline ends. The CDR3 sequence is CASSLAGLPYEQYF. CDR3 coding DNA: TGTGCCAGCAGCTTAGCGGGGCTACCCTACGAGCAGTACTTC.

This clone was recorded a few times. This chain connects TRBV27 to TRBJ1-6; D is undetermined. Germline V CDR1 and CDR2: MNHEY, SMNVEV (reference sequence). The germline V and J ends were trimmed by 8 bases and 7 bases, with 9 bases remaining between them. The CDR3 sequence is 12 residues long. CDR3 sequence: CASGWPNSPLHF. The CDR3 DNA reads TGTGCCAGCGGCTGGCCGAATTCACCCCTCCACTTT.

The gene calls are TRBV9 and TRBJ2-5, with 11 bases that match TRBD2. Germline V gene lookup returns CDR1 SGDLS and CDR2 YYNGEE. The CDR3 consists of 17 residues. V lost 0 bases and J lost 5; bases outside the gene matches: 9. The CDR3, as DNA: TGTGCCAGCAGCGTAGGAGTAGCGGGAGGGCCTTATGAGACCCAGTACTTC. Its translation: CASSVGVAGGPYETQYF.

This clone showed up just a few times. V usage is TRBV6-1 and J usage is TRBJ1-2; 8 nucleotides align to TRBD1. CDR1 MNHNS and CDR2 SASEGT come from the germline V gene. The CDR3 length is 18 residues. V was clipped by 2 bases and J by 0 bases; unmatched bases: 11. CDR3 in DNA: TGTGCCAGCAGTGAATGGTTCGCTTTGGACAGGGCTAACTATGGCTACACCTTC. This codes for CASSEWFALDRANYGYTF.

The chain joins TRBV5-6 to TRBJ1-2; no clear D gene. Germline-derived CDR1 and CDR2 are SGHDT and YYEEEE. The CDR3 covers 14 residues. Trimming took 0 bases from V and 0 from J, leaving 6 bases between them. DNA for the CDR3: TGTGCCAGCAGCTTGGTGGGCCCTAACTATGGCTACACCTTC. Translation: CASSLVGPNYGYTF.

This sequence joins TRBV13 and TRBJ2-7, with a weak D call TRBD2 (6 bases). This CDR3 spans 13 amino acids. Trimming removed 1 base at V and 2 bases at J, with 6 bases between. CDR1 is PRHDT, CDR2 FYEKMQ, per germline (reference sequence). This CDR3 is CASSLAGAYEQYF. Here the CDR3 DNA reads TGTGCCAGCAGCTTAGCGGGGGCCTACGAGCAGTACTTC.

This clone appeared a single time. This sequence joins TRBV30 and TRBJ2-5, with a weak D call TRBD2 (6 bases). This CDR3 has 12 residues. Germline V gives CDR1 GTSNPN, CDR2 SVGIG (reference sequence). The V end lost 0 bases, the J end lost 5 bases, and 7 bases lay between the germline ends. CDR3 residues: CAWSVGRETQYF. CDR3 bases: TGTGCCTGGAGTGTAGGGAGGGAGACCCAGTACTTC.

This sequence joins TRBV7-9 and TRBJ1-1; 10 bases align to TRBD1. Germline assignment: CDR1 SEHNR and CDR2 FQNEAQ (reference sequence). This CDR3 has 12 amino acids. The junction had 1 base not matched to a gene; V was cut back by 4 bases and J by 8 bases. CDR3 protein: CASSWDRGEAFF. DNA for the CDR3: TGTGCCAGCAGCTGGGACAGGGGAGAAGCTTTCTTT.

This clone has a single count. The chain is built from TRBV28 and TRBJ1-1; TRBD1 matches 7 bases. Trimming took 4 bases from V and 10 from J; bases not matched to a gene: 9. CDR3 length equals 13 residues. CDR1 MDHEN and CDR2 SYDVKM come from the germline V gene. CDR3 sequence: CASSSQGPSLAFF. The DNA for the CDR3 is TGTGCCAGCAGTTCACAGGGGCCCAGCTTAGCTTTCTTT.

The chain recombines TRBV27 with TRBJ1-6, with D possibly being TRBD1 (5 bases). Trimming removed 3 bases at V and 8 bases at J, with 11 bases between. CDR3 size: 14 residues. The germline CDR1 and CDR2 sequences are MNHEY and SMNVEV (reference sequence). CDR3 sequence reads: CASSFREAYSPLHF. Written as DNA, the CDR3 is TGTGCCAGCAGTTTCAGGGAGGCTTATTCACCCCTCCACTTT.

The V gene is TRBV7-2, the J gene TRBJ2-7; possible D gene TRBD1, 6 bases. The CDR3 runs 15 residues. The germline V gene has CDR1 SGHTA and CDR2 FQGNSA. V shed 4 bases and J shed 1 base, with 14 bases lying between them. The CDR3 DNA reads TGTGCCAGCAGCTCCTCCGGGACAACGTCCTACGAGCAGTACTTC. Protein product: CASSSSGTTSYEQYF. Combining the CDR3 with reference TRBV7-2 and TRBJ2-7 gives the whole variable domain GAGVSQSPSNKVTEKGKDVELRCDPISGHTALYWYRQSLGQGLEFLIYFQGNSAPDKSGLPSDRFSAERTGGSVSTLTIQRTQQEDSAVYLCASSSSGTTSYEQYFGPGTRLTVT.

The V and J genes are TRBV20-1 and TRBJ1-2; D ambiguous. The CDR3 is 11 amino acids. Trimming pared 2 bases from V and 8 bases from J, leaving 9 bases between. Germline assignment: CDR1 DFQATT and CDR2 SNEGSKA (reference sequence). For the CDR3, the DNA is TGCAGTGCTAGAATCTCGGGGGGCTACACCTTC. Amino acids: CSARISGGYTF.

The chain joins TRBV7-6 to TRBJ2-1; TRBD2 matches at 12 bases. V lost 5 bases and J lost 1; bases outside the gene matches: 3. Germline V gene sequence: CDR1 SGHVS, CDR2 FNYEAQ. The CDR3 sequence is 16 residues long. Here the CDR3 reads CASSLGTSGSYNEQFF. Written as DNA, the CDR3 is TGTGCCAGCAGCCTAGGGACTAGCGGGTCCTACAATGAGCAGTTCTTC. Complete variable domain (other parts from reference TRBV7-6 and TRBJ2-1): GAGVSQSPRYKVTKRGQDVALRCDPISGHVSLYWYRQALGQGPEFLTYFNYEAQQDKSGLPNDRFSAERPEGSISTLTIQRTEQRDSAMYRCASSLGTSGSYNEQFFGPGTRLTVL.

This chain joins TRBV7-8 and TRBJ2-2; maybe TRBD2 (6 bases). Trimming shortened V by 0 bases and J by 7 bases, and 9 bases separated the two germline ends. The CDR3 totals 14 residues. CDR1 is SGHVS and CDR2 is FQNEAQ in the germline V gene. The CDR3 DNA is TGTGCCAGCAGCTTAGCCCGGACTAACGGGGAGCTGTTTTTT. It is translated as CASSLARTNGELFF.

The chain has TRBV19 and TRBJ2-3; D remains ambiguous. V was shortened by 8 bases and J by 6 bases, with 18 bases between the two germline ends. The CDR3 covers 14 residues. Germline-derived CDR1 and CDR2 are LNHDA and SQIVND (reference sequence). DNA for the CDR3: TGTGCCAGTGGGCCAGCATTGAGTCCGGATACGCAGTATTTT. Translated, it gives CASGPALSPDTQYF.

The chain joins TRBV9 to TRBJ2-7; 8 nucleotides agree with TRBD1. Germline CDR1 reads SGDLS; CDR2 reads YYNGEE. V was clipped by 0 bases and J by 6 bases; unmatched bases: 5. The CDR3 loop spans 14 amino acids. In DNA, the CDR3 is TGTGCCAGCAGCGTAGGGACAGGGCACGGCGAGCAGTACTTC. It encodes CASSVGTGHGEQYF. The full variable domain, rest sourced from reference TRBV9 and TRBJ2-7, is DSGVTQTPKHLITATGQRVTLRCSPRSGDLSVYWYQQSLDQGLQFLIQYYNGEERAKGNILERFSAQQFPDLHSELNLSSLELGDSALYFCASSVGTGHGEQYFGPGTRLTVT.

This clone has just a few counts. V gene TRBV18 combines with J gene TRBJ1-1; TRBD1 is a possible D gene (5 bases). This CDR3 contains 15 residues. The germline V gene has CDR1 KGHSH and CDR2 LQKENI. V lost 3 bases, J lost 1 base, and 12 bases lay in between. The CDR3 DNA reads TGTGCCAGCTCACCGGCGGGACGTACGAACACTGAAGCTTTCTTT. Protein: CASSPAGRTNTEAFF.

The rearrangement uses TRBV30 and TRBJ1-6, with D possibly being TRBD1 (5 bases). From germline, CDR1 is GTSNPN and CDR2 SVGIG (reference sequence). Trimming took 2 bases from V and 9 from J, leaving 8 bases between them. The CDR3 totals 12 residues. The CDR3 DNA reads TGTGCCTGGAGTCCAGGGTCTTCACCCCTCCACTTT. As protein: CAWSPGSSPLHF. Supplemented by reference TRBV30 and TRBJ1-6, the full variable domain reads SQTIHQWPATLVQPVGSPLSLECTVEGTSNPNLYWYRQAAGRGLQLLFYSVGIGQISSEVPQNLSASRPQDRQFILSSKKLLLSDSGFYLCAWSPGSSPLHFGNGTRLTVT.